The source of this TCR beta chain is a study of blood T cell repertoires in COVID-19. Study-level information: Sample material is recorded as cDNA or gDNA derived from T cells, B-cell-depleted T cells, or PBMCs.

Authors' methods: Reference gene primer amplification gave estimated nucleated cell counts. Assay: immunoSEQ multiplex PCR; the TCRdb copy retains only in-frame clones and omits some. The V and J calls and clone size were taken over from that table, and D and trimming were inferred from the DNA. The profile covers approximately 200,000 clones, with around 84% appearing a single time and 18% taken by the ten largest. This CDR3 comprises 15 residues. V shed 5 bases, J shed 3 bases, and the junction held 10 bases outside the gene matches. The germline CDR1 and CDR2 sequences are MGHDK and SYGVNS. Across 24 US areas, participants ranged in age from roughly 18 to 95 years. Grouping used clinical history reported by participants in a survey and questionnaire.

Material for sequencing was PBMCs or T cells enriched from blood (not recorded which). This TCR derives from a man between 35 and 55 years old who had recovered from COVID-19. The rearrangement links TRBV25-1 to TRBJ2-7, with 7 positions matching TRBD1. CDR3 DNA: TGTGCCAGCAGTCACAGGGGCCAAAGGGTCTACGAGCAGTACTTC. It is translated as CASSHRGQRVYEQYF.